Here is one T cell receptor beta chain with its context. Its binding antigen is unknown. No base quality information exists; no much larger clone differs at one position. The donors were healthy, HIV-negative adults who had no recently reported acute infections or vaccinations. Only Caucasian adults living in Nashville, Tennessee, USA were represented among the donors. CD4+ T cells were enriched by magnetic negative selection; naive cells were then positively selected on CD45RA, and the negative fraction formed the memory subset. Blood was collected by leukapheresis, and PBMCs were isolated by Ficoll-Histopaque density gradient centrifugation and then cryopreserved in liquid nitrogen vapor phase. Analytical flow cytometry was used to check the purity and quantity of each magnetically sorted T cell population. From each sorted fraction, genomic DNA was isolated and quantified by UV absorbance on a Nanodrop 2000c.

According to the germline V gene, CDR1 reads SGHDN and CDR2 reads FVKESK. Relative to germline, V is 1 base shorter and J is 0 bases shorter, with 12 bases between their ends. From its cysteine to its phenylalanine, the CDR3 spans 16 amino acids. Only the CDR3 part of the read is kept: 48 bases, read in frame from the first base. This sample was taken from a study of shared clonotypes between healthy human individuals (dated by TCRdb to 2020 to 2022). Study-wide context: Two women and a few men aged 18 to 49 years were included in the cohort. Per donor, three plates each were used for CD4 naive and CD4 memory, two for CD8 naive, and one for CD8 memory. The study deeply sequenced blood TCR repertoires of five healthy adults to estimate repertoire size and the extent of clonotype sharing between individuals. To increase sequencing depth and limit assay-specific biases, TCR repertoire library preparation and sequencing were carried out by different laboratories using diverse techniques. Leukapheresis yielded between about 0.9 and 10 billion PBMCs per donor. What the work shows at the level of the full study, not this receptor alone: Because the study included only a small number of donors, the genetic and exposure-history diversity represented was limited. Sampling was restricted to blood, and TCR repertoires in tissues likely differ from the TCR repertoires found in blood. Pairwise subsampling indicated that sequencing depth was expected to affect the degree of clonotype sharing among donors. Sharing across several donors was observed for around 5% of naive CD4, 3.5% of naive CD8, 2% to 2.5% of memory CD4, and about 0.38% of memory CD8 clonotypes. Naive subsets generally had larger estimated clonotype richness than memory subsets did. Higher generation probabilities were observed for clonotypes shared by all four sorted-subset donors than for non-shared clonotypes. Rarefaction of sorted-subset datasets indicated incomplete sequencing despite the large sequencing depth.

Using the deep immunoSEQ assay, TCR CDR3 regions were amplified from genomic DNA by multiplex PCR. Extracted genomic DNA from each cell subset was distributed evenly across all wells of several immunoSEQ 96-well plates, and each plate was treated as a replicate. For sorted subsets, each replicate PCR was loaded with around 220 ng genomic DNA, equivalent to 30,000 to 35,000 T cell genomes. Purified libraries were quantified with a Qubit 3.0 fluorometer, sized on a Bioanalyzer 2100, and re-quantified with the KAPA Library Quantification kit. A separate single-read 150-cycle Illumina NextSeq 550 flow cell was used to sequence each immunoSEQ 96-well plate. The authors' pipeline ran thus. Because the immunoSEQ output held only junctional sequences and lacked quality scores, the filtering could not match the filtering applied to full-length reads. To assign V/J genes and CDR3, sequences were annotated using PyIR, a Python wrapper for IgBLAST v1.9, with IMGT germline references. Reads were filtered out if the reads had weak V/J assignments (E-value above 1e-6), no CDR3, stop codons, out-of-frame junctions, or ambiguous translated residues. V3J clonotypes were defined as sequences sharing an identical inferred V gene, J gene, and CDR3 amino acid sequence. To compute the percentage overlap between repertoires, the number of shared unique clonotypes was divided by the size of the smaller repertoire. Three approaches were used to assess repertoire richness: RTK rarefaction, the Chao1 estimator, and Recon v2.1 estimates of unobserved clonotypes. Generation probabilities were computed with OLGA for all TCRbeta clonotypes obtained by the gDNA method from a few donors. In TCRdb, the immuneACCESS table is reduced to in-frame sequences with V and J assigned. These tables do not hold every clone; where another copy was compared, an unresolved V gene accounts for under half, and the others remain unexplained. V and J calls and clone size are those listed in that table; D and trimming were worked out from the DNA. The table for this sample lists around 1.4 million clones; about 98.5% of them were counted only once. The ten largest clones take up around 0.38% of the sample.

The sequence derives from a man between 25 and 39 years old in good health. Sequences were obtained from naive CD4+ T cells sorted from blood. What the cell subset or site label conveys for this sample: CD45RA+ positively selected. The chain uses TRBV14 and TRBJ1-1; perhaps TRBD1 is the D gene, with 5 bases matching. The DNA sequence is TGTGCCAGCAGCCAAGTAAAGGCAGGGATGAACACTGAAGCTTTCTTT. This translates into CASSQVKAGMNTEAFF. With the rest looked up from the reference TRBV14 and TRBJ1-1 genes rather than sequenced, the full variable domain is EAGVTQFPSHSVIEKGQTVTLRCDPISGHDNLYWYRRVMGKEIKFLLHFVKESKQDESGMPNNRFLAERTGGTYSTLKVQPAELEDSGVYFCASSQVKAGMNTEAFFGQGTRLTVV.